The present TCR beta chain was sequenced within a study of shared clonotypes between healthy human individuals. About the study: The donor group consisted of two women and a few men, aged 18 to 49. Each donor's CD4 naive and CD4 memory cells filled three plates apiece, CD8 naive two, and CD8 memory one.

CDR3 size: 11 residues. CDR1 and CDR2 (germline): LGHNT, FRNRAP. Study-level points and caveats: In this cohort, only blood was sampled, and tissue repertoires likely differ.

In the case of this clone: Its antigen is still unknown.

Only in-frame clones appear in the TCRdb table, and some are missing; sequencing was by immunoSEQ multiplex PCR. The sample holds approximately 530,000 clones; about 96% are singletons and the top ten take about 0.059%. The chain couples TRBV12-5 to TRBJ2-5; no definite D call. Matching the DNA end better, TRBJ2-7 makes the J call doubtful. Sequencing used naive CD4+ T cells sorted from blood. Subset indicated: CD45RA+ positively selected. The sequence was obtained from a young woman in good health. The chain's CDR3 is CASGLGVEQYF. In DNA, the CDR3 is TGTGCTAGTGGTTTGGGGGTCGAGCAGTACTTC.